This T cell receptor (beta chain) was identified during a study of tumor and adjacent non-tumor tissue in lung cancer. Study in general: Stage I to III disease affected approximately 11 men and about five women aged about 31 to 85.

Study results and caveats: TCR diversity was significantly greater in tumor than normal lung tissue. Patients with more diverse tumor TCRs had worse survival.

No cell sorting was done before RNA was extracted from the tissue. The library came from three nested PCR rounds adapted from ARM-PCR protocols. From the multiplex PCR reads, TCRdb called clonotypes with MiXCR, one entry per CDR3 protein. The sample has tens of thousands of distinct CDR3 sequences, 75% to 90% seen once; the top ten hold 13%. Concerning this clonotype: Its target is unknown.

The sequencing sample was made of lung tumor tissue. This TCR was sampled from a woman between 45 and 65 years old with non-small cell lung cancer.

CDR3 bases: TGTGCCAGCAGCCAAGATTGGGACCGTAATGAAAAACTGTTTTTT. It specifies CASSQDWDRNEKLFF. V usage is TRBV4-2 and J usage is TRBJ1-4; perhaps TRBD1 as D (5 bases). CDR1 LGHNA and CDR2 YNFKEQ come from the germline V gene. The CDR3 sequence is 15 residues long. Trimming left V 0 bases short and J 4 bases short, with 9 bases between.